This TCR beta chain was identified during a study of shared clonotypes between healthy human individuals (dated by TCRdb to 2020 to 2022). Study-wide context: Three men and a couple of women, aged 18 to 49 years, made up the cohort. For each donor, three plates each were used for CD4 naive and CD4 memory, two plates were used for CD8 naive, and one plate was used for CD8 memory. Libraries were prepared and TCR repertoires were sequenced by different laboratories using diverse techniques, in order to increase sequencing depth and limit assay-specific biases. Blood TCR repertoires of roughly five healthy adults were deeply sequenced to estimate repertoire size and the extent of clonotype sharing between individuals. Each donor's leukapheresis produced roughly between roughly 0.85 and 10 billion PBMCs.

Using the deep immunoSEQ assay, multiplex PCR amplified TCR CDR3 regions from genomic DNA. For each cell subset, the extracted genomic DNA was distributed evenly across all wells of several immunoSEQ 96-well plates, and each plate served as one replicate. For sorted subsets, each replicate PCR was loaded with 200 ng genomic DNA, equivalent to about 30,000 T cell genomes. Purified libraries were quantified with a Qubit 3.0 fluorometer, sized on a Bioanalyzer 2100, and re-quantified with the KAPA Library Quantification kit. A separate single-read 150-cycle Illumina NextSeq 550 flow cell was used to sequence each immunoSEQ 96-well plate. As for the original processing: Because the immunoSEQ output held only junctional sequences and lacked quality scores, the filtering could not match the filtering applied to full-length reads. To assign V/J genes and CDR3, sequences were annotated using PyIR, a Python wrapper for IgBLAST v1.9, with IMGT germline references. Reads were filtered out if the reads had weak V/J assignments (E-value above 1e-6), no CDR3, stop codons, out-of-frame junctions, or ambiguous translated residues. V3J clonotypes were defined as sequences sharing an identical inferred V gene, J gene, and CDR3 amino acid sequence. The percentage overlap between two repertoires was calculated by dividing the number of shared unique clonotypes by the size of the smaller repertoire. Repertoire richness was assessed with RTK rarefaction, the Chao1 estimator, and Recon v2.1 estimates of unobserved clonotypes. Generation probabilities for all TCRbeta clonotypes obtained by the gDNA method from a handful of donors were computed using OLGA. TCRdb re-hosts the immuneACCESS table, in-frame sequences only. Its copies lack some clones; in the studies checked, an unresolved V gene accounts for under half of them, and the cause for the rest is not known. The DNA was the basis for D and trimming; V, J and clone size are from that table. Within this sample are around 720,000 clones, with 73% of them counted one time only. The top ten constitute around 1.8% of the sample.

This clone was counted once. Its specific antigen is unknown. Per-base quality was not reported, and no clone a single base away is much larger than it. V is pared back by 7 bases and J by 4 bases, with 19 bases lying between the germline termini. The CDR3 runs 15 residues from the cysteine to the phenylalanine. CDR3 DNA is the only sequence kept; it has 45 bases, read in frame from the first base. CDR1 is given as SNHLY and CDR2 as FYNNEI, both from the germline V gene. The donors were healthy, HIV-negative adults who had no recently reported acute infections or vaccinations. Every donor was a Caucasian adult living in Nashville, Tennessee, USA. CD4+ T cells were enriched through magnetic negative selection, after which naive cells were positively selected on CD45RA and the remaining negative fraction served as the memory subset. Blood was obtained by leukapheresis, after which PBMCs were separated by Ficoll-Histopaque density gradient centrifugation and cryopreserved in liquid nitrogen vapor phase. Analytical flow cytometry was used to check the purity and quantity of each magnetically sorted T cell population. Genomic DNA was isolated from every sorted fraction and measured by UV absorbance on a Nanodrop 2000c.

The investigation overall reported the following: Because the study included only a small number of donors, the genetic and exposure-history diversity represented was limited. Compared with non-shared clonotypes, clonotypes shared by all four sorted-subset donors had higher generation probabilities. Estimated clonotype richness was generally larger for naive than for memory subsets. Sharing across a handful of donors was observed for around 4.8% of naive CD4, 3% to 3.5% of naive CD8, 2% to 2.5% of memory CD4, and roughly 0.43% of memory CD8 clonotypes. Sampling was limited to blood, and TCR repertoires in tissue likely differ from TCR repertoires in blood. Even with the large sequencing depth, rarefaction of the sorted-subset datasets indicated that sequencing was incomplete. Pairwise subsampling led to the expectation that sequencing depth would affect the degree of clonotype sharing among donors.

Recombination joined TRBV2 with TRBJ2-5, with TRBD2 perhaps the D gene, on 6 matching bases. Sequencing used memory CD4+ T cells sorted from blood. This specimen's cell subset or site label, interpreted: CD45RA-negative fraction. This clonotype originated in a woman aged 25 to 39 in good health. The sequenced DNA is TGTGCCAGCAACATGGGGCTAGCGTCAGCAGAGACCCAGTACTTC. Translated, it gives CASNMGLASAETQYF.